This TCR beta chain was profiled in a study of PD-1 blockade in classical Hodgkin lymphoma. This clone was recorded only once. Its antigen is not known. Germline CDR1 SGHDT, CDR2 YYEEEE. Deletions cut 0 bases from V and 4 bases from J, with 7 bases between. The CDR3 is 14 residues long. This table comes from immunoSEQ multiplex PCR, and its TCRdb copy is limited to in-frame clones, with some not included. The sample holds about 41,000 clones, around two thirds seen once. The study's findings and limits: Newly diagnosed patients were reported to exhibit reduced baseline TCR diversity relative to healthy donors.

As for time point: cycle 4 day 1 (C4D1), after 6 weeks of nivolumab. Following autologous stem cell transplantation, relapse occurred in every patient, and exposure to brentuximab vedotin varied. Specimen: peripheral blood mononuclear cells (PBMCs), collected before the fourth cycle of nivolumab. The J gene is TRBJ2-2, the V gene TRBV5-6; weak D call: TRBD2 (5 bases). This clonotype was obtained from a human donor with classical Hodgkin lymphoma. The CDR3 coding sequence is TGTGCCAGCAGCTTGGCGGGGTCCACCGGGGAGCTGTTTTTT. It translates to CASSLAGSTGELFF.